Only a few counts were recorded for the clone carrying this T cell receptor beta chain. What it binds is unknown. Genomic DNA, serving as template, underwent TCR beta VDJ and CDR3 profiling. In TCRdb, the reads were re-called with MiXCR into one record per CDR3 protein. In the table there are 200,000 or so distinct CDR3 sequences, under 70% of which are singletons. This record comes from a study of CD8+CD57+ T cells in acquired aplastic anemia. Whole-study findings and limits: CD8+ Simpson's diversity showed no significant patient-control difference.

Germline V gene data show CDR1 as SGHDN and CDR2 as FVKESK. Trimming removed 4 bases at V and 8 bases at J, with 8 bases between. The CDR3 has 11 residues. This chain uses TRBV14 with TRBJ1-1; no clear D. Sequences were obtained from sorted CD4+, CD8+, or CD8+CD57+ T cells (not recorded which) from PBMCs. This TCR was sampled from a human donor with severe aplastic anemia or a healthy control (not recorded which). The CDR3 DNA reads TGTGCCAGCAGCCTGTCTAGAGAAGCTTTCTTT. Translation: CASSLSREAFF.